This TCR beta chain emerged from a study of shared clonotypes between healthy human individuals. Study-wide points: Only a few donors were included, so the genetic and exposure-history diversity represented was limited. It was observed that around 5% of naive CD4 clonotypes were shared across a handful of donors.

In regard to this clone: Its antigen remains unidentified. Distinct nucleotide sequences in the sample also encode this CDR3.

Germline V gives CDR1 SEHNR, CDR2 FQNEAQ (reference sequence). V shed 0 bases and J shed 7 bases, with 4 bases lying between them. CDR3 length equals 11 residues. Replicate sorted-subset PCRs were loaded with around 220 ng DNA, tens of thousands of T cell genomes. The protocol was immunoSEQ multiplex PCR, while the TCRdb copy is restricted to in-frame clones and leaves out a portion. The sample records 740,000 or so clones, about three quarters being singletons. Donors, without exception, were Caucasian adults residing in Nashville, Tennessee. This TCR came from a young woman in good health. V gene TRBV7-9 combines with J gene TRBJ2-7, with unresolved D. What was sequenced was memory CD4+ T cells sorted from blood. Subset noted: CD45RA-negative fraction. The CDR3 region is CASSLAEEQYF. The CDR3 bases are TGTGCCAGCAGCTTAGCGGAAGAGCAGTACTTC.